The rows below give T cell receptor beta chains drawn from one sample of a study of identical twins. TCRdb reanalysed the 5' RACE reads using MiXCR and keeps one entry per CDR3 protein. This table has 150,000 or so distinct CDR3 sequences, roughly 3.2% appearing once. Specimen: memory T cells sorted from blood. The origin of the receptors is a man younger than 35 in good health. The CDR3 runs from the conserved cysteine through the conserved F or W. A D gene is named only where the DNA matches it firmly. Rows give clone size only sometimes, using once, few, many, or a class for an expanded clone.

CDR3nt: TGTGCCAGCAGCGTTAGCCTGGTCGGAGAGACCCAGTACTTC
CDR3aa: CASSVSLVGETQYF
v_gene: TRBV9
j_gene: TRBJ2-5
d_gene: .
abundance: many

CDR3nt: TGTGCCAGCAGCTTGATCATCCAGGGGAGTAATTCACCCCTCCACTTT
CDR3aa: CASSLIIQGSNSPLHF
v_gene: TRBV5-6
j_gene: TRBJ1-6
d_gene: .
abundance: .

CDR3nt: TGCGCCAGCAGCTTGGAAATAGGATCCAATACGCAGTATTTT
CDR3aa: CASSLEIGSNTQYF
v_gene: TRBV5-1
j_gene: TRBJ2-3
d_gene: .
abundance: many

CDR3nt: TGTGCCAGCAGTTACTCAAGGAATAGTGGCTACACCTTC
CDR3aa: CASSYSRNSGYTF
v_gene: TRBV6-5
j_gene: TRBJ1-2
d_gene: .
abundance: many

CDR3nt: TGTGCCAGCAGTCCCGCGTTCGGGAGTTACAATGAGCAGTTCTTC
CDR3aa: CASSPAFGSYNEQFF
v_gene: TRBV6-2/TRBV6-3
j_gene: TRBJ2-1
d_gene: .
abundance: many

CDR3nt: TGCAGTGCTAGGAGCATCCGGTGGAAGACTGAAGCTTTCTTT
CDR3aa: CSARSIRWKTEAFF
v_gene: TRBV20-1
j_gene: TRBJ1-1
d_gene: .
abundance: many

CDR3nt: TGTGCCAGCAGTGACCCCCGGGCCCCCCATCGCACCGGGGAGCTGTTTTTT
CDR3aa: CASSDPRAPHRTGELFF
v_gene: TRBV25-1
j_gene: TRBJ2-2
d_gene: .
abundance: many

CDR3nt: TGTGCCAGCATAAAGGGGGGAGTAGCAGGGAACACCGGGGAGCTGTTTTTT
CDR3aa: CASIKGGVAGNTGELFF
v_gene: TRBV28
j_gene: TRBJ2-2
d_gene: .
abundance: many

CDR3nt: TGTGCCAGCAGTTTATCGTCGGGCACCGGGGAGCTGTTTTTT
CDR3aa: CASSLSSGTGELFF
v_gene: TRBV27
j_gene: TRBJ2-2
d_gene: .
abundance: many

CDR3nt: TGCAGTGCTAGGTTTATGACAGGGAGCTCCTACAATGAGCAGTTCTTC
CDR3aa: CSARFMTGSSYNEQFF
v_gene: TRBV20-1
j_gene: TRBJ2-1
d_gene: TRBD1
abundance: many

CDR3nt: TGCAGTGCTACGGGGAGCTCCTATAATTCACCCCTCCACTTT
CDR3aa: CSATGSSYNSPLHF
v_gene: TRBV20-1
j_gene: TRBJ1-6
d_gene: .
abundance: many

CDR3nt: TGTGCCAGCAGTTATCCGGCCGAGCAGTACTTC
CDR3aa: CASSYPAEQYF
v_gene: TRBV6-2/TRBV6-3
j_gene: TRBJ2-7
d_gene: .
abundance: few

CDR3nt: TGTGCCATCAGGAGCGGCAGGGATAATTCACCCCTCCACTTT
CDR3aa: CAIRSGRDNSPLHF
v_gene: TRBV10-3
j_gene: TRBJ1-6
d_gene: .
abundance: .

CDR3nt: TGTGCCAGCAGTTCCTCCGGGACAGGGTTCAGCACAGATACGCAGTATTTT
CDR3aa: CASSSSGTGFSTDTQYF
v_gene: TRBV6-5
j_gene: TRBJ2-3
d_gene: TRBD1
abundance: few

CDR3nt: TGTGCCACACACTCTCCTAACACCGGGGAGCTGTTTTTT
CDR3aa: CATHSPNTGELFF
v_gene: TRBV24-1
j_gene: TRBJ2-2
d_gene: .
abundance: many

CDR3nt: TGCAGCGTTGAAGATCTCCCGGCGGGGGGCACCGGGGAGCTGTTTTTT
CDR3aa: CSVEDLPAGGTGELFF
v_gene: TRBV29-1
j_gene: TRBJ2-2
d_gene: TRBD2
abundance: many

CDR3nt: TGCGCCAGCAGCCCGGGGGACAGCCAAGAGACCCAGTACTTC
CDR3aa: CASSPGDSQETQYF
v_gene: TRBV5-1
j_gene: TRBJ2-5
d_gene: .
abundance: many

CDR3nt: TGCGCCAGCAGCGGGTCGGGACAGGGGGGCGAGACCCAGTACTTC
CDR3aa: CASSGSGQGGETQYF
v_gene: TRBV5-1
j_gene: TRBJ2-5
d_gene: TRBD1
abundance: few

CDR3nt: TGCAGTGCTAAACCCGGGACTAGCACAGATACGCAGTATTTT
CDR3aa: CSAKPGTSTDTQYF
v_gene: TRBV20-1
j_gene: TRBJ2-3
d_gene: .
abundance: few

CDR3nt: TGTGCCAGCAGTGAAACTAGGGGGATTGAGCAGTTCTTC
CDR3aa: CASSETRGIEQFF
v_gene: TRBV2
j_gene: TRBJ2-1
d_gene: .
abundance: many

CDR3nt: TGTGCCAGCTCACGCCCTTCGGGAGGGGTCAAAAACATTCAGTACTTC
CDR3aa: CASSRPSGGVKNIQYF
v_gene: TRBV18
j_gene: TRBJ2-4
d_gene: TRBD2
abundance: many

CDR3nt: TGCGCCAGCAGTGGGGGGAATTCACCCCTCCACTTT
CDR3aa: CASSGGNSPLHF
v_gene: TRBV10-2
j_gene: TRBJ1-6
d_gene: .
abundance: many

CDR3nt: TGTGCCAGCAGTTTATTCATAGGGAGCTCCTATAATTCACCCCTCCACTTT
CDR3aa: CASSLFIGSSYNSPLHF
v_gene: TRBV27
j_gene: TRBJ1-6
d_gene: .
abundance: many

CDR3nt: TGTGCCAGCAGCCTAGGGGCCCCTCCCAATGAGCAGTTCTTC
CDR3aa: CASSLGAPPNEQFF
v_gene: TRBV7-7
j_gene: TRBJ2-1
d_gene: .
abundance: many

CDR3nt: TGCGCCAGCAGCCAGTGGACTAGCGGGAGCACAGATACGCAGTATTTT
CDR3aa: CASSQWTSGSTDTQYF
v_gene: TRBV5-1
j_gene: TRBJ2-3
d_gene: TRBD2
abundance: few

CDR3nt: TGTGCCAGCAGCCACGGCGTGCTAGCGCAAAGCACAGATACGCAGTATTTT
CDR3aa: CASSHGVLAQSTDTQYF
v_gene: TRBV11-2
j_gene: TRBJ2-3
d_gene: .
abundance: many

CDR3nt: TGCAGTGCTTCAGCGGGAGGGAACCAAGAGACCCAGTACTTC
CDR3aa: CSASAGGNQETQYF
v_gene: TRBV20-1
j_gene: TRBJ2-5
d_gene: TRBD2
abundance: many

CDR3nt: TGTACCAGCAGCTTTAGTGTGGCTAGCACAGATACGCAGTATTTT
CDR3aa: CTSSFSVASTDTQYF
v_gene: TRBV7-7
j_gene: TRBJ2-3
d_gene: .
abundance: .

CDR3nt: TGTGCCAGCAGCTTAGACTCCTCTGGGGCCAACGTCCTGACTTTC
CDR3aa: CASSLDSSGANVLTF
v_gene: TRBV7-2
j_gene: TRBJ2-6
d_gene: .
abundance: many

CDR3nt: TGTGCCAGCAGCCAAGGAGGTGGCGGGAGGTTAGTCGATGAGCAGTTCTTC
CDR3aa: CASSQGGGGRLVDEQFF
v_gene: TRBV14
j_gene: TRBJ2-1
d_gene: TRBD2
abundance: many

CDR3nt: TGTGCCACCCGACAGAACACTGAAGCTTTCTTT
CDR3aa: CATRQNTEAFF
v_gene: TRBV10-3
j_gene: TRBJ1-1
d_gene: .
abundance: many

CDR3nt: TGCAGTGCCGGGTGGGGGGCACAAATGAACACTGAAGCTTTCTTT
CDR3aa: CSAGWGAQMNTEAFF
v_gene: TRBV20-1
j_gene: TRBJ1-1
d_gene: .
abundance: many

CDR3nt: TGTGCCAGCAGCACAATTGCAATGAGCTCCTACGAGCAGTACTTC
CDR3aa: CASSTIAMSSYEQYF
v_gene: TRBV5-5
j_gene: TRBJ2-7
d_gene: .
abundance: many

CDR3nt: TGTGCCAGCAGTTCGAATACAGGGGGGCAGCCCCAGCATTTT
CDR3aa: CASSSNTGGQPQHF
v_gene: TRBV6-5
j_gene: TRBJ1-5
d_gene: TRBD1
abundance: many

CDR3nt: TGTGCCAGCAGCCCCCTTTCTGGGGCCGCGGGATGGGAGACCCAGTACTTC
CDR3aa: CASSPLSGAAGWETQYF
v_gene: TRBV5-6
j_gene: TRBJ2-5
d_gene: .
abundance: many

CDR3nt: TGTGCCAGCAGCCAAGTCTTACTAGCGGGAGGGCGGCATGAGCAGTTCTTC
CDR3aa: CASSQVLLAGGRHEQFF
v_gene: TRBV3-1
j_gene: TRBJ2-1
d_gene: TRBD2
abundance: many

CDR3nt: TGTGCCAGCAGTCCCAGGGGGCTAGCGGGAGGCAATGAGCAGTTCTTC
CDR3aa: CASSPRGLAGGNEQFF
v_gene: TRBV12-3/TRBV12-4
j_gene: TRBJ2-1
d_gene: TRBD2
abundance: many

CDR3nt: TGTGCCAGCACCCTAGTGACTAGCGGGAAGCGGGGGCCCGGGGAGCTGTTTTTT
CDR3aa: CASTLVTSGKRGPGELFF
v_gene: TRBV27
j_gene: TRBJ2-2
d_gene: TRBD2
abundance: many

CDR3nt: TGTGCCAGCTTAGGAGCGCAGCGAGCCAAAAACATTCAGTACTTC
CDR3aa: CASLGAQRAKNIQYF
v_gene: TRBV7-2
j_gene: TRBJ2-4
d_gene: .
abundance: many

CDR3nt: TGTGCCAGCAGCCAAGATTCTTGGGGACAGGGGAAGGTTCAGCCCCAGCATTTT
CDR3aa: CASSQDSWGQGKVQPQHF
v_gene: TRBV4-2
j_gene: TRBJ1-5
d_gene: TRBD1
abundance: many